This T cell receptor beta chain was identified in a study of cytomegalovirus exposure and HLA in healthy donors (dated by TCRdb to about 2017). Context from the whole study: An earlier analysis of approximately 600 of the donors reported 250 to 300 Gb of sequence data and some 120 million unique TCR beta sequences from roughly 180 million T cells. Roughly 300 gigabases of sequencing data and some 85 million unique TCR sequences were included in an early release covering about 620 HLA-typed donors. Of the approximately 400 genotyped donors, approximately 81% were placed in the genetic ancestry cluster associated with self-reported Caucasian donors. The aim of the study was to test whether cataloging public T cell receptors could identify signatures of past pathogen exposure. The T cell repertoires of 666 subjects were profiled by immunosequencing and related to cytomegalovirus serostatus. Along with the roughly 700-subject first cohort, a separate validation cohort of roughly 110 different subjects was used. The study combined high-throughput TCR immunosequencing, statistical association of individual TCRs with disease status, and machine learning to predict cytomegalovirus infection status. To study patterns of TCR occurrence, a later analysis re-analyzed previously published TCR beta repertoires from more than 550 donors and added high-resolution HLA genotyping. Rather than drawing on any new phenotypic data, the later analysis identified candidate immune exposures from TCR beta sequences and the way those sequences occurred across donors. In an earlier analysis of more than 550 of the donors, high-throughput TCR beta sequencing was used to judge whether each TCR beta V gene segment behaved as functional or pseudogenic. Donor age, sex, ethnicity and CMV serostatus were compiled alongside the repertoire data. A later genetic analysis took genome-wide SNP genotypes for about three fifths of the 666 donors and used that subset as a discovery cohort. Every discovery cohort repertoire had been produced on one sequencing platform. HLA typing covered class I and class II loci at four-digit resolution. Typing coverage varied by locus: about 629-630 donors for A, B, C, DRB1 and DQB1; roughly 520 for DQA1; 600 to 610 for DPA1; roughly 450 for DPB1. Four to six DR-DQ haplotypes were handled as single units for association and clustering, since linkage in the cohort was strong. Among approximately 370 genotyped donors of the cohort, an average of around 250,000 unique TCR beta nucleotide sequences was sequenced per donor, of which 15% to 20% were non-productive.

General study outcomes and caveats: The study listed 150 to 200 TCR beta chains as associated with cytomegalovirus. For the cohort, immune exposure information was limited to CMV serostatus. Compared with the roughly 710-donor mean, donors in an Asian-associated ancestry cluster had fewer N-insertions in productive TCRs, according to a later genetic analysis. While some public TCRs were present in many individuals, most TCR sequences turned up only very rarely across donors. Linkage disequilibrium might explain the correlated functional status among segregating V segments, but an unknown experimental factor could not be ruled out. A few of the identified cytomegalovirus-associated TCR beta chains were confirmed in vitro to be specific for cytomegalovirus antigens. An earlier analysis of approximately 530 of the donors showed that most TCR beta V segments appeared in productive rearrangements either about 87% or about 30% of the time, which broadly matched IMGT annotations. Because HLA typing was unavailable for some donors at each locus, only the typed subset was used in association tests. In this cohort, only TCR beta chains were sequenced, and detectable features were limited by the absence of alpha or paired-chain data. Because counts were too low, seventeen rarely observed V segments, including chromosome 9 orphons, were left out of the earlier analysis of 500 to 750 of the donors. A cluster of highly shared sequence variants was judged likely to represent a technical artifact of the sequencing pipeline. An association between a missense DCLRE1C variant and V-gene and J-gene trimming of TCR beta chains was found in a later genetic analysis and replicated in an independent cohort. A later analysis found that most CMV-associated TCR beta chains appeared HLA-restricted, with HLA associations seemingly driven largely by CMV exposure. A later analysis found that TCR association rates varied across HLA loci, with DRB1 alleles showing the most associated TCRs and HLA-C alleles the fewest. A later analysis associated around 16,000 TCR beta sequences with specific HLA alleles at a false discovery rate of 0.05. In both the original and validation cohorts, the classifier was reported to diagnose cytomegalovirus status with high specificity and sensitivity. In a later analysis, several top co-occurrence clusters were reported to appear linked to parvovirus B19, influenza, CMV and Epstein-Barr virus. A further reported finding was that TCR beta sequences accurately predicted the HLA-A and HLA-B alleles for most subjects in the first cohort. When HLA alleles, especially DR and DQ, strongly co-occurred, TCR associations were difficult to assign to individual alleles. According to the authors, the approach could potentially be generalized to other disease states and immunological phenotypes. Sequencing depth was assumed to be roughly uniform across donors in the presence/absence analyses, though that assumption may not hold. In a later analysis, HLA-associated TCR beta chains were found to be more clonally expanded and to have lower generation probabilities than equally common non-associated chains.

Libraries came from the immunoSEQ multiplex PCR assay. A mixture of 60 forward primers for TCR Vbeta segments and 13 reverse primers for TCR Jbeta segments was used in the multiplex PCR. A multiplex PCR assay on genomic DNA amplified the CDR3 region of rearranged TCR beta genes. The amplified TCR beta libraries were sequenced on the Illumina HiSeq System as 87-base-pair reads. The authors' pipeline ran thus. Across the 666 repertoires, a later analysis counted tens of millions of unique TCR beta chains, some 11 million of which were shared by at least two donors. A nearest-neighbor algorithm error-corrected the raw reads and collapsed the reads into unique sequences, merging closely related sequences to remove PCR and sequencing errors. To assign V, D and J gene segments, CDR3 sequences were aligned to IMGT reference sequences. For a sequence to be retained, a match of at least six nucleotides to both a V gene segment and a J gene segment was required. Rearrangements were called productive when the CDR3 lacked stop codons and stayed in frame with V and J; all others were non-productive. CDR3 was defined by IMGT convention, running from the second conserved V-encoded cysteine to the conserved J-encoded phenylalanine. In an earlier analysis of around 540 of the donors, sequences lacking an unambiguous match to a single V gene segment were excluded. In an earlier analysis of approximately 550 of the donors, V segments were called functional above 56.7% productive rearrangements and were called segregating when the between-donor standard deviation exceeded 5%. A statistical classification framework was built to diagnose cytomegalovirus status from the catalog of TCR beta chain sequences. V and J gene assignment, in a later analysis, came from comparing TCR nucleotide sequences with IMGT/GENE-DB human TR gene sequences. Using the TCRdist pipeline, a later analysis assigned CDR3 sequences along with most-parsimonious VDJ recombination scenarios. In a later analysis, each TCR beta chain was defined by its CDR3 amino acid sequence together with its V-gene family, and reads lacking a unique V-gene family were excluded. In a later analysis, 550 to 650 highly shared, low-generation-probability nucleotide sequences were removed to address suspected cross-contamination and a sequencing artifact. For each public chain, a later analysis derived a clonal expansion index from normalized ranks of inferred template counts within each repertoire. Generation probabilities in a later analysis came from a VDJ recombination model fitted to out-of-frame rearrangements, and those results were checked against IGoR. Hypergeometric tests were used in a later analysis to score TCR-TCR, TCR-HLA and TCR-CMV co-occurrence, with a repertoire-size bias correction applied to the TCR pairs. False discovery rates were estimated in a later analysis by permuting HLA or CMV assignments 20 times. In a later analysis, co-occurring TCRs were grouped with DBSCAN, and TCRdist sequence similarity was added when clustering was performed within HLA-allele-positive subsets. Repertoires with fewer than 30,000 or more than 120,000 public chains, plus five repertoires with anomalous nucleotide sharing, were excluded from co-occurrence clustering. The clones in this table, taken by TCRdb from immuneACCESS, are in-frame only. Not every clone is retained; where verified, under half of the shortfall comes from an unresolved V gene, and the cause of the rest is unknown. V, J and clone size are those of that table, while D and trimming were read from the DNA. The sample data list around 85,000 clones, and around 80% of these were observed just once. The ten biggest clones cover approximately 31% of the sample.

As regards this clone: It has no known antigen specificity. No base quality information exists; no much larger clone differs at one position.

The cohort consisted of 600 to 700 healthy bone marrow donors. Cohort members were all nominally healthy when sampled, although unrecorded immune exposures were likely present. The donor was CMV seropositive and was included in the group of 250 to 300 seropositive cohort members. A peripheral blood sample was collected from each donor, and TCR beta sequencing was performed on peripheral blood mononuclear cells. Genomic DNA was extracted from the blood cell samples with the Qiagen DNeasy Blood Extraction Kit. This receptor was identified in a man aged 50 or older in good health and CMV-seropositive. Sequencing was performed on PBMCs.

The CDR3 corresponds to CASSTDRGAALFF. The nucleotides are TGTGCCAGCAGCACTGACAGGGGGGCTGCTCTGTTTTTT. The chain couples TRBV11-2 to TRBJ1-4; TRBD1 agrees with 9 junctional bases. CDR1 SGHAT and CDR2 FQNNGV were looked up in the germline V gene. From cysteine to phenylalanine, the CDR3 is 13 amino acids long. Only the CDR3 DNA stays, 39 bases, in frame from base 1. Germline trimming amounts to 5 bases on V and 14 bases on J, with 9 as the count of junction bases outside the gene matches.